The source of this T cell receptor (beta chain) is a study of B cell selection in AIRE deficiency. Whole-study results and caveats: AIRE-deficient Tconv and Treg repertoires matched healthy donors in TCRBV, CDR3 length, diversity. About 30% of healthy-shared Treg TCRbeta sequences appeared in patient Tconv cells.

As handled by the study authors: Pooled Tregs gave 50,000 to 60,000 patient and 9.56x10^4 donor TCRbeta sequences. Generated by immunoSEQ multiplex PCR, the TCRdb table keeps only in-frame clones and is missing some. V, J and clone size derive from that table, while D and trimming were established from the DNA sequence. Of about 18,000 clones listed, just over 90% are singletons. Trimming at V came to 5 bases and at J to 1 base, leaving 4 bases not matched to a gene. From germline, CDR1 is SEHNR and CDR2 FQNEAQ (reference sequence). The CDR3 runs to 15 residues. Regulatory T cells were sorted as CD4+CD25hiCD127low/negative. Control samples were from healthy, unrelated donors. On this clone: The target antigen is unknown.

Specimen: CD4+CD25+ Tregs sorted from PBMCs. The chain carries TRBV7-9 and TRBJ2-1; 8 positions agree with TRBD2. The TCR was taken from a human donor in good health. The DNA for the CDR3 is TGTGCCAGCAGCCGAGGCGGGGGGTCCTACAATGAGCAGTTCTTC. Translated: CASSRGGGSYNEQFF.